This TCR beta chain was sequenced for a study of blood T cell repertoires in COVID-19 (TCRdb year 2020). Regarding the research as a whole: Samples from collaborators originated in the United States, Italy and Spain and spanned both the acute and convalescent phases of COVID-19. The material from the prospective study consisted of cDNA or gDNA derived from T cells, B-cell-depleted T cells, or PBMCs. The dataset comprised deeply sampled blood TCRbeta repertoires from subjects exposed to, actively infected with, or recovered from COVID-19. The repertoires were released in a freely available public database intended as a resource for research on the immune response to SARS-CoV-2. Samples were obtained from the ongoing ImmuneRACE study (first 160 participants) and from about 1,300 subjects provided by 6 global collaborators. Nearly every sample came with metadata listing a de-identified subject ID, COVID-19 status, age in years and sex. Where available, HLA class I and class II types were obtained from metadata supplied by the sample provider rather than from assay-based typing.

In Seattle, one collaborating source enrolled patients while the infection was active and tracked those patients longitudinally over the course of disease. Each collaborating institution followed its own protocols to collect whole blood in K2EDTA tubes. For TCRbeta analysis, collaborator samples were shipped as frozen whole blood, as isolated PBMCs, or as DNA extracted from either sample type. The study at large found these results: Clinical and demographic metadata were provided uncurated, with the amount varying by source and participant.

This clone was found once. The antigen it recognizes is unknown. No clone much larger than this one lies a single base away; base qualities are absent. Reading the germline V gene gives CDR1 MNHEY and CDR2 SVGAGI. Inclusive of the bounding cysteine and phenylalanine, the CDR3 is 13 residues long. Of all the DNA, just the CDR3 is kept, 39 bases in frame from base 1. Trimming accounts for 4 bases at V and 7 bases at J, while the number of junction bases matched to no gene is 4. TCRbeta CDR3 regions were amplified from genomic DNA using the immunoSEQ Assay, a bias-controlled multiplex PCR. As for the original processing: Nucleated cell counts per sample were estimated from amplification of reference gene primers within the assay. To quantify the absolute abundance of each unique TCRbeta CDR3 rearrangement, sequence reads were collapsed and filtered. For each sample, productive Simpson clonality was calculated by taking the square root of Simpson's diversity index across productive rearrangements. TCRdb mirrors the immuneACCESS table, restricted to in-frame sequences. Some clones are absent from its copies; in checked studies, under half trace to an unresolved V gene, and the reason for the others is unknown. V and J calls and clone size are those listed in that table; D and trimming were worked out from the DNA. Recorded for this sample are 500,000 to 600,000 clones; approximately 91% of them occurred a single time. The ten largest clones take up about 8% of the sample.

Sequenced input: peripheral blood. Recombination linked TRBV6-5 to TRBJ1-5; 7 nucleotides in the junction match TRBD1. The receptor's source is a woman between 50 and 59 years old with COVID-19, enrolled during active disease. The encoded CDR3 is CASSSTGEQPQHF. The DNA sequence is TGTGCCAGCAGTTCCACAGGGGAGCAGCCCCAGCATTTT.